Presented here are 18 T cell receptor beta chains from one specimen sequenced in a study of beta chain features in type 1 diabetes. The isolated RNA, all of it, was reverse transcribed, so expressed TCRB transcripts were what got sequenced. TCRdb keeps only in-frame clones here, not all; method: immunoSEQ multiplex PCR. The sample has about 40,000 clones, around half seen once. Sequencing was performed on central memory CD4+ T cells from blood. The receptors were gathered from a woman between 18 and 30 years old in good health.

The chain joins TRBV7-9 to TRBJ2-7; no definite D call. With 4 bases removed from V and 4 bases from J, the gap between germline ends came to 2 bases. Germline CDR1 SEHNR, CDR2 FQNEAQ (reference sequence). The CDR3 contains 10 residues. The CDR3 region is CASSSYEQYF. In DNA form, the CDR3 reads TGTGCCAGCAGCTCGTACGAGCAGTACTTC.

This clone appeared a few times. The V and J genes are TRBV7-2 and TRBJ2-7; D is uncertain. Trimming removed 1 base from V and 0 bases from J, with 10 bases in between. The CDR3 contains 15 residues. In germline, CDR1 is SGHTA, CDR2 FQGNSA. CDR3 nucleotides: TGTGCCAGCAGCTTAGAAGGCGGTAGCTCCTACGAGCAGTACTTC. This sequence encodes CASSLEGGSSYEQYF.

This CDR3 reads CASSDYGGGYQETQYF. The CDR3, as DNA: TGTGCCAGCAGCGACTACGGCGGGGGGTACCAAGAGACCCAGTACTTC. V is TRBV5-4 and J is TRBJ2-5; 8 bases fit TRBD2. The CDR3 totals 16 residues. V was clipped by 4 bases and J by 0 bases; unmatched bases: 8. From germline, CDR1 is SGHNT and CDR2 YYREEE (reference sequence).

The chain has TRBV5-1 and TRBJ2-2, with unresolved D. Trimming left V 0 bases short and J 0 bases short, with 6 bases between. The CDR3 length is 15 residues. Germline CDR1 and CDR2: SGHRS and YFSETQ. Here the CDR3 reads CASSLVISNTGELFF. The CDR3 DNA reads TGCGCCAGCAGCTTGGTCATTTCGAACACCGGGGAGCTGTTTTTT.

In DNA form, the CDR3 reads TGTGCCTGGGCTTCTGGAGCTGGAAACACCATATATTTT. This codes for CAWASGAGNTIYF. The rearrangement uses TRBV30 and TRBJ1-3, with no clear D. CDR1 GTSNPN and CDR2 SVGIG come from the germline V gene (reference sequence). This CDR3 spans 13 amino acids. Trimming removed 5 bases at V and 2 bases at J, with 10 bases between.

This clone was observed a handful of times. V is TRBV10-3 and J is TRBJ2-2; 8 bases are shared with TRBD2. V lost 8 bases to trimming and J lost 7 bases; unmatched junction nucleotides: 9. CDR3 length: 14 residues. Germline V gene sequence: CDR1 ENHRY, CDR2 SYGVKD. DNA for the CDR3: TGTGCCATCGAAGCAGCGGGAGTGGTCGGGGAGCTGTTTTTT. It yields the protein CAIEAAGVVGELFF.

For the CDR3, the DNA is TGTGCCAGCAGCCCACAGACCATGGGCAACTCTGGGGCCAACGTCCTGACTTTC. Encoded protein: CASSPQTMGNSGANVLTF. This sequence joins TRBV7-8 and TRBJ2-6; D gene uncertain. Trimming took off 5 bases at V and 0 bases at J, with 17 bases between the two ends. Germline CDR1 reads SGHVS; CDR2 reads FQNEAQ. The CDR3 has 18 residues.

This clone qualifies as medium-sized (0.01 to 0.1%). The chain is built from TRBV2 and TRBJ1-2; D uncertain. Germline loops: CDR1 SNHLY, CDR2 FYNNEI. This CDR3 has 13 residues. Trimming shortened V by 3 bases and J by 4 bases, and 9 bases separated the two germline ends. CDR3 amino acids: CASSDTSGYGYTF. The CDR3 nucleotides are TGTGCCAGCAGTGACACATCAGGCTATGGCTACACCTTC.

The V and J genes are TRBV30 and TRBJ1-1; D ambiguous. The CDR3 covers 11 residues. The V end was cut by 1 base, the J end by 4 bases, with 4 bases between. The germline V gene has CDR1 GTSNPN and CDR2 SVGIG (reference sequence). CDR3 residues: CAWSDSTEAFF. For the CDR3, the DNA is TGTGCCTGGAGTGACAGCACTGAAGCTTTCTTT.

The chain joins TRBV2 to TRBJ2-1; 7 bases fit TRBD2. CDR1 is SNHLY and CDR2 is FYNNEI in the germline V gene. The CDR3 extends over 14 amino acids. V was clipped by 6 bases and J by 7 bases; unmatched bases: 9. The DNA of the CDR3 is TGTGCCAGCAGGTCCAGCGGGACTCGAAATGAGCAGTTCTTC. As protein: CASRSSGTRNEQFF.

J is TRBJ1-1 and V is TRBV15; D is uncertain. The germline CDR1 and CDR2 sequences are LNHNV and YYDKDF (reference sequence). Trimming shortened V by 2 bases and J by 0 bases, and 4 bases separated the two germline ends. This CDR3 spans 13 amino acids. For the CDR3, the DNA is TGTGCCACCAGCAGAACAATGAACACTGAAGCTTTCTTT. This sequence encodes CATSRTMNTEAFF.

This clone came up a few times. The genes are TRBV4-2 and TRBJ2-3; D might be TRBD1 (5 bases). The CDR3 contains 15 residues. Germline assignment: CDR1 LGHNA and CDR2 YNFKEQ. Trimming stripped 0 bases from V and 1 base from J, with 8 bases between. The CDR3 nucleotides are TGTGCCAGCAGCCAAGACAAGGGGCGCACAGATACGCAGTATTTT. It translates to CASSQDKGRTDTQYF.

Only a few counts were recorded for this clone. CDR3 region: CAWCEGAGEKLFF. For the CDR3, the DNA is TGTGCCTGGTGTGAGGGGGCTGGTGAAAAACTGTTTTTT. V is TRBV30 and J is TRBJ1-4; 7 positions match TRBD1. Trimming cost V 5 bases and J 7 bases; bases outside gene matches: 7. The germline gives CDR1 GTSNPN, CDR2 SVGIG (reference sequence). This CDR3 is 13 amino acids long.

Note on this clone: Other DNA sequences in the sample encode the same CDR3. J is TRBJ2-2 and V is TRBV7-9; D gene uncertain. The CDR3 spans 13 residues. The germline CDR1 and CDR2 sequences are SEHNR and FQNEAQ (reference sequence). V shed 3 bases and J shed 5 bases, with 7 bases lying between them. Here the CDR3 reads CASSFSGTGELFF. The CDR3 DNA follows: TGTGCCAGCAGCTTTTCCGGGACCGGGGAGCTGTTTTTT.

This clone was observed a handful of times. The chain employs TRBV5-1 and TRBJ1-1; possible D gene TRBD1, 5 bases. Germline values: CDR1 SGHRS, CDR2 YFSETQ. V was clipped by 0 bases and J by 1 base, with 7 bases between them. This CDR3 spans 14 amino acids. This CDR3 is CASSLGQKNTEAFF. CDR3 coding DNA: TGCGCCAGCAGCTTGGGACAGAAGAACACTGAAGCTTTCTTT.

The V gene is TRBV5-1, the J gene TRBJ2-7; 7 bases fit TRBD1. CDR1 and CDR2 from the germline V gene are SGHRS and YFSETQ. V lost 0 bases, J lost 2 bases, and 2 bases stayed unmatched. This CDR3 is built from 14 residues. CDR3: CASSLGTGTYEQYF. CDR3 DNA sequence: TGCGCCAGCAGCTTGGGGACAGGAACCTACGAGCAGTACTTC.

The rearrangement links TRBV4-1 to TRBJ1-1; no reliable D call. Germline lookup yields CDR1 MGHRA and CDR2 YSYEKL. The V gene lost 1 base and the J gene lost 3 bases, with 12 bases spanning the gap. The CDR3 sequence is 15 residues long. CDR3 DNA: TGCGCCAGCAGCCAAGTTCCGGGAACGGACACTGAAGCTTTCTTT. Protein product: CASSQVPGTDTEAFF.

The chain uses TRBV30 and TRBJ2-1; 14 positions match TRBD2. Germline CDR1 is GTSNPN and CDR2 is SVGIG (reference sequence). Losses at the gene ends were 3 bases for V and 8 bases for J; bases not matched to a gene: 3. The CDR3 covers 14 residues. CDR3 amino acids: CAWRPGLAGDEQFF. As DNA, the CDR3 is TGTGCCTGGAGACCGGGACTAGCGGGAGATGAGCAGTTCTTC.